The present T cell receptor beta chain was sequenced within a study of blood T cells in healthy people across ages. Study in general: Template-switching capture recovered about one barcoded beta molecule per two T cells.

This clonotype was observed many times. Its specificity is not known. The second PCR ran 7 to 11 cycles with a sample-barcoded 5' primer and J-beta primers. TCRdb used MiXCR to reprocess the 5' RACE reads, holding one entry per CDR3 protein. There are more than 750,000 distinct CDR3 sequences in the sample; 25% to 30% occur only once, and roughly 10% lies in the top ten. This CDR3 comprises 13 residues. Trimming shortened V by 6 bases and J by 1 base, and 7 bases separated the two germline ends. Study outcomes and limitations: Comparison with aged donors showed that long-lived donors had more naive CD4+ cells and higher diversity.

This same sample was also part of a study on T cells of mothers and their children. That study adds: The donors comprised about 6 children and their three healthy Caucasian mothers.

What was sequenced was blood. This chain uses TRBV12-3 or TRBV12-4 with TRBJ1-5, with D unclear. The sequence derives from a woman aged 40 to 50 in good health. CDR3: CASSLRSNQPQHF. The CDR3, as DNA: TGTGCCAGCAGCTTGAGGAGCAATCAGCCCCAGCATTTT.